This is a list of T cell receptor beta chains from one sample in a study of blood T cell repertoires in COVID-19. Sequencing used immunoSEQ multiplex PCR; TCRdb keeps in-frame clones, though not all of them. The data show about 230,000 clones, less than 90% seen once. Material: peripheral blood. Receptor source: a woman in her seventies with active or convalescent COVID-19. Both conserved end residues are part of each CDR3.

V	J	CDR3
TRBV6-5	TRBJ1-3	CASRRQEDTIYF
TRBV10-3	TRBJ1-1	CAISGTGNTEAFF
TRBV5-4	TRBJ1-1	CASSTKKTGGGTEAFF
TRBV5-1	TRBJ2-5	CASSLGGLAGGGQETQYF
TRBV11-3	TRBJ2-1	CASSPGLAGVNEQFF
TRBV19	TRBJ1-5	CASSRGQGTLNQPQHF
TRBV10-3	TRBJ2-3	CASETSGRANTQYF
TRBV3-1/TRBV3-2	TRBJ2-5	CASSHGADRAQETQYF
TRBV18	TRBJ1-4	CASSPPAAPNEKLFF
TRBV4-2	TRBJ2-5	CASSQGQSQETQYF
TRBV9	TRBJ1-1	CASSVGGDTEAFF
TRBV5-4	TRBJ2-7	CASSPRTGDPYEQYF
TRBV19	TRBJ2-7	CASSIGPQGKYEQYF
TRBV27	TRBJ2-1	CASTSPTSGRAYNEQFF
TRBV12-3/TRBV12-4	TRBJ1-3	CASSFAGNTIYF
TRBV30	TRBJ1-6	CAWSLGTFTGSYNSPLHF
TRBV12-5	TRBJ2-5	CASGPESGTQYF
TRBV6-5	TRBJ1-1	CASSRLGGNTEAFF
TRBV2	TRBJ1-5	CASSEVSGSQPQHF
TRBV28	TRBJ1-2	CASLSYYGYTF
TRBV5-1	TRBJ1-1	CASSRGQGQVAFF
TRBV9	TRBJ2-1	CASTRQGAGYNEQFF
TRBV5-4	TRBJ2-5	CASSLGGHETQYF
TRBV6-2/TRBV6-3	TRBJ2-4	CASSDRTRNRNIQYF
TRBV5-4	TRBJ2-7	CASSFGYEQYF
TRBV6-1	TRBJ1-1	CASSYGGASAEAFF
TRBV20-1	TRBJ1-2	CSASKQGAIDAYTF
TRBV5-4	TRBJ2-1	CASSPSGGTSSYNEQFF
TRBV9	TRBJ1-3	CASSGTGGENTIYF